What follows are 20 T cell receptor beta chains derived from one specimen sequenced in a study of cytomegalovirus exposure and HLA in healthy donors. The PCR was carried out with 60 Vbeta primers and 13 Jbeta primers. The method was immunoSEQ multiplex PCR; TCRdb's version includes in-frame clones alone and lacks a portion of them. Of about 110,000 clones listed, around 76% are singletons. Source material: PBMCs. The receptors were gathered from a young man in good health and CMV-seropositive.

This clone was seen a few times. This chain joins TRBV14 and TRBJ2-3, with TRBD2 identical over 10 bases. The V gene end was trimmed by 4 bases and the J gene end by 6 bases; junction bases not matched to a gene: 7. Germline CDR1 and CDR2: SGHDN and FVKESK. The CDR3 is made up of 15 amino acids. The CDR3 reads CASSLLAGRGDTQYF. The CDR3 coding sequence is TGTGCCAGCAGCCTACTAGCGGGGCGAGGGGATACGCAGTATTTT.

The V and J genes are TRBV7-9 and TRBJ2-4; a possible D gene is TRBD2 (6 bases). V was clipped by 5 bases and J by 4 bases, with 21 bases between them. CDR1 is SEHNR and CDR2 is FQNEAQ in the germline V gene (reference sequence). This CDR3 has 17 residues. CDR3 nucleotides: TGTGCCAGCAGCAGCATGGCCCACGACCGGGGGAAAAACATTCAGTACTTC. Amino acids: CASSSMAHDRGKNIQYF.

The chain is built from TRBV14 and TRBJ2-5; 10 bases agree with TRBD1. V dropped 4 bases and J dropped 4; count of bases not matched to a gene: 12. Germline V gene sequence: CDR1 SGHDN, CDR2 FVKESK. There are 17 residues in the CDR3. CDR3 in DNA: TGTGCCAGCAGCCGCGACCCTAGACAGGGGGCGAGAGAGACCCAGTACTTC. Protein product: CASSRDPRQGARETQYF.

The chain has TRBV5-8 and TRBJ1-6, with D unclear. The ends were cut back, 4 bases at V and 6 bases at J, with 11 bases in the middle. This CDR3 comprises 14 residues. CDR1 and CDR2 (germline): SGHTS, YDEGEE. The CDR3 loop is CASSRDESNSPLHF. CDR3 nucleotide sequence: TGTGCCAGCAGCCGCGATGAGAGTAATTCACCCCTCCACTTT.

The table lists this clone with a few counts. This chain connects TRBV9 to TRBJ2-7, with D possibly matching TRBD1 (5 bases). V lost 0 bases to trimming and J lost 2 bases, with 12 bases between them. This CDR3 is 15 amino acids long. Germline CDR1 and CDR2: SGDLS and YYNGEE. The CDR3 nucleotides are TGTGCCAGCAGCGTAGATGCCAGGGTGACCTACGAGCAGTACTTC. Protein sequence: CASSVDARVTYEQYF.

This clone was seen once. V gene TRBV6-5 combines with J gene TRBJ2-1, with D possibly matching TRBD1 (6 bases). This CDR3 spans 14 amino acids. Germline CDR1 reads MNHEY; CDR2 reads SVGAGI. Trimming removed 4 bases at V and 6 bases at J, with 13 bases between. The CDR3: CASSFGTSFNEQFF. The CDR3 DNA reads as TGTGCCAGCAGTTTCGGGACATCATTCAATGAGCAGTTCTTC.

Only a few counts were recorded for this clone. The CDR3 loop is CAWSIGGTSSYNEQFF. CDR3 DNA: TGTGCCTGGAGCATCGGGGGGACTAGCTCCTACAATGAGCAGTTCTTC. This sequence joins TRBV30 and TRBJ2-1, with 8 positions matching TRBD2. V lost 3 bases and J lost 0; bases outside the gene matches: 7. In germline, CDR1 is GTSNPN, CDR2 SVGIG (reference sequence). This CDR3 comprises 16 residues. Based on the CDR3 plus reference TRBV30 and TRBJ2-1, the full variable domain is SQTIHQWPATLVQPVGSPLSLECTVEGTSNPNLYWYRQAAGRGLQLLFYSVGIGQISSEVPQNLSASRPQDRQFILSSKKLLLSDSGFYLCAWSIGGTSSYNEQFFGPGTRLTVL.

This clone was counted only a few times. The V and J genes are TRBV10-1 and TRBJ2-3; 8 nucleotides match TRBD2. Germline CDR1 is WNHNN and CDR2 is SYGVQD (reference sequence). This CDR3 comprises 14 residues. The V and J ends lost 4 bases and 2 bases, in that order; junction bases with no gene match: 2. CDR3 nucleotides: TGCGCCAGCAGTGCCGGGGGGGTCACAGATACGCAGTATTTT. Translating it yields CASSAGGVTDTQYF.

V gene TRBV29-1 combines with J gene TRBJ2-3; 8 bases agree with TRBD2. Trimming took 1 base from V and 0 from J; bases not matched to a gene: 6. Germline assignment: CDR1 SQVTM and CDR2 ANQGSEA. This CDR3 is 16 amino acids long. The chain's CDR3 is CSVEVGRGASTDTQYF. CDR3 in DNA: TGCAGCGTTGAAGTAGGGCGGGGGGCTAGCACAGATACGCAGTATTTT.

The chain uses TRBV4-1 and TRBJ1-5; D gene uncertain. Trimming took off 0 bases at V and 6 bases at J, with 12 bases between the two ends. Germline V gene sequence: CDR1 MGHRA, CDR2 YSYEKL. CDR3 size: 15 residues. CDR3 nucleotide sequence: TGCGCCAGCAGCCAAGATGGGAGACACAGTCAGCCCCAGCATTTT. Translating gives CASSQDGRHSQPQHF.

This sequence joins TRBV9 and TRBJ2-7; a possible D gene is TRBD1 (7 bases). This CDR3 has 18 residues. V was trimmed by 3 bases and J by 2 bases, leaving 24 bases between them. Germline CDR1 and CDR2: SGDLS and YYNGEE. Here the CDR3 DNA reads TGTGCCAGCAGCGCCGACCCCAGGACAGGTTCGGGGGCCTACGAGCAGTACTTC. This sequence encodes CASSADPRTGSGAYEQYF. The complete variable domain, with remaining parts taken from reference TRBV9 and TRBJ2-7, reads DSGVTQTPKHLITATGQRVTLRCSPRSGDLSVYWYQQSLDQGLQFLIQYYNGEERAKGNILERFSAQQFPDLHSELNLSSLELGDSALYFCASSADPRTGSGAYEQYFGPGTRLTVT.

The J gene is TRBJ1-2, the V gene TRBV7-2; no clear D gene. Germline values: CDR1 SGHTA, CDR2 FQGNSA. Trimming took off 5 bases at V and 0 bases at J, with 7 bases between the two ends. The CDR3 covers 13 residues. The CDR3 is CASSLPPNYGYTF. The DNA for the CDR3 is TGTGCCAGCAGCCTCCCTCCTAACTATGGCTACACCTTC. Filled out from reference TRBV7-2 and TRBJ1-2, the complete variable domain reads GAGVSQSPSNKVTEKGKDVELRCDPISGHTALYWYRQSLGQGLEFLIYFQGNSAPDKSGLPSDRFSAERTGGSVSTLTIQRTQQEDSAVYLCASSLPPNYGYTFGSGTRLTVV.

There are a few counts of this clone. V and J are TRBV5-4 and TRBJ2-3, with D perhaps matching TRBD2 (5 bases). The V and J ends lost 7 bases and 3 bases respectively, with 6 bases between them. The CDR3 contains 11 residues. Germline loops: CDR1 SGHNT, CDR2 YYREEE (reference sequence). Here the CDR3 DNA reads TGTGCCAGCGGCGGGACAGATACGCAGTATTTT. It codes for CASGGTDTQYF. The entire variable domain, with the rest obtained from reference TRBV5-4 and TRBJ2-3, is as follows: ETGVTQSPTHLIKTRGQQVTLRCSSQSGHNTVSWYQQALGQGPQFIFQYYREEENGRGNFPPRFSGLQFPNYSSELNVNALELDDSALYLCASGGTDTQYFGPGTRLTVL.

The chain is built from TRBV28 and TRBJ1-5; TRBD1 matches at 7 bases. The germline gives CDR1 MDHEN, CDR2 SYDVKM. This CDR3 has 14 amino acids. Losses at the gene ends were 8 bases for V and 0 bases for J; bases not matched to a gene: 4. The CDR3 sequence: CASSGQLSNQPQHF. The CDR3 region has the DNA TGTGCCAGCTCGGGACAGCTTAGCAATCAGCCCCAGCATTTT.

The V gene is TRBV5-1, the J gene TRBJ1-3; tentatively, D is TRBD1 (5 bases). The CDR3 length is 16 residues. Germline V gives CDR1 SGHRS, CDR2 YFSETQ. V dropped 3 bases and J dropped 0 bases, with 13 bases sitting between them. The CDR3 spells CASSSGTPASGNTIYF. CDR3 sequence (DNA): TGCGCCAGCAGCTCCGGGACTCCAGCCTCTGGAAACACCATATATTTT.

The V call is TRBV11-2, the J call TRBJ1-2; D gene uncertain. CDR1 is SGHAT, CDR2 FQNNGV, per germline. The V and J ends lost 4 bases and 5 bases respectively, with 14 bases between them. The CDR3 is 14 residues long. The chain's CDR3 is CASSSGRGGYGYTF. In DNA, the CDR3 is TGTGCCAGCAGCTCAGGACGAGGAGGGTATGGCTACACCTTC.

This chain joins TRBV9 and TRBJ1-4, with D unresolved. Trimming took off 3 bases at V and 8 bases at J, with 14 bases between the two ends. CDR3 length: 14 amino acids. Germline loops: CDR1 SGDLS, CDR2 YYNGEE. The DNA of the CDR3 is TGTGCCAGCAGCGAAGGAGGGCCCGGGGAAAAACTGTTTTTT. This codes for CASSEGGPGEKLFF.

This chain uses TRBV18 with TRBJ1-5, with TRBD1 matching 9 bases. The CDR3 is made up of 14 amino acids. CDR1 is KGHSH, CDR2 LQKENI, per germline. Trimming at V came to 8 bases and at J to 6 bases, leaving 8 bases not matched to a gene. Written as DNA, the CDR3 is TGTGCCAGCCAGGGACAGGGCGAGGGTCAGCCCCAGCATTTT. It is translated as CASQGQGEGQPQHF.

The chain recombines TRBV5-5 with TRBJ2-5, with TRBD1 identical over 9 bases. The DNA end favors TRBJ2-7, so the J call may be wrong. The CDR3 is 15 residues long. Germline loops: CDR1 SGHKS, CDR2 YYEKEE (reference sequence). CDR3 coding DNA: TGTGCCAGCAGCTTGGCCGGGGACAGGGTCTACGAGCAGTACTTC. It encodes CASSLAGDRVYEQYF.

This clone was picked up a small number of times. The chain has TRBV4-1 and TRBJ2-7; TRBD1 is a possible D gene (6 bases). Germline-derived CDR1 and CDR2 are MGHRA and YSYEKL. This CDR3 is built from 15 residues. V shed 0 bases and J shed 3 bases, with 12 bases lying between them. DNA for the CDR3: TGCGCCAGCAGCCAAGAGGCGGCAGGGGACTACGAGCAGTACTTC. Protein product: CASSQEAAGDYEQYF.